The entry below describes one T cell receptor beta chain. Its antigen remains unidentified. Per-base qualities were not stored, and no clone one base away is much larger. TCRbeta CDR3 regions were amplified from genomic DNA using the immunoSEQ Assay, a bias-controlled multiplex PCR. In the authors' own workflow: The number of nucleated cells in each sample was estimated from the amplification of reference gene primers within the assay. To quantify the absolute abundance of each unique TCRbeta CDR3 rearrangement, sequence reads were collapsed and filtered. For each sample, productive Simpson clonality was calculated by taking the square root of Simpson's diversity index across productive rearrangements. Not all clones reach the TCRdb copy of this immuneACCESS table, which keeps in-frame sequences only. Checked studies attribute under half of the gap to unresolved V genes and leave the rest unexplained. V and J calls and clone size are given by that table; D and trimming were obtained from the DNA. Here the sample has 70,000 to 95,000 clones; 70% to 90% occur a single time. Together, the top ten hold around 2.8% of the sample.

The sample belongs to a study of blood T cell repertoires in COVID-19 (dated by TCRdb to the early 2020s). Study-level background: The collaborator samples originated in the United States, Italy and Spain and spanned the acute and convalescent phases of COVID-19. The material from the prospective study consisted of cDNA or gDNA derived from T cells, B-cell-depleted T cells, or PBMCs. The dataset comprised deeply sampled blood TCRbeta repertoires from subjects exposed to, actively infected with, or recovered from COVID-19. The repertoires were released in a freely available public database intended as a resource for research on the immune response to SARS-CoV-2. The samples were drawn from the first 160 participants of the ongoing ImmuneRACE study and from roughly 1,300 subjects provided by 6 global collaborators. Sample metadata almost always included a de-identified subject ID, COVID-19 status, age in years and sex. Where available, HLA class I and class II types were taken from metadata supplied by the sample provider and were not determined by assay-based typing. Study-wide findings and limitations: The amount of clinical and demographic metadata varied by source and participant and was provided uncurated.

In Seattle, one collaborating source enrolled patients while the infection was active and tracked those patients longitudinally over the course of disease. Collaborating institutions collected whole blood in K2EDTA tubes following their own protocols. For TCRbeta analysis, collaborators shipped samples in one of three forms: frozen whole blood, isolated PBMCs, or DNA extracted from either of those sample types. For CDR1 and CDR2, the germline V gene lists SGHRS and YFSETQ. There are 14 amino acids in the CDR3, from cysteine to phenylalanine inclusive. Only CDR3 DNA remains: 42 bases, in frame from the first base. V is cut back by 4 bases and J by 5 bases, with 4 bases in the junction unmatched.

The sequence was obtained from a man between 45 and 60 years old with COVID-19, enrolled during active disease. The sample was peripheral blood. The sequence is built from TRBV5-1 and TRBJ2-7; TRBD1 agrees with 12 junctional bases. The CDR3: CASSGGQGAHEQYF. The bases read TGCGCCAGCAGCGGGGGACAGGGGGCCCACGAGCAGTACTTC.